These 20 T cell receptor beta chains share one sample of origin, sequenced in a study of post-analysis software for immune sequencing data. Study results and caveats: Controls had lower frequencies than patients of about five TRBV segments, which included TRBV5-6, TRBV5-1 and TRBV20-1.

These receptors have no identified antigens. Each TCR beta cDNA library carried unique molecular identifiers. MiXCR, applied by TCRdb to the PCR reads, yields one record per CDR3 protein. This table holds about 760,000 distinct CDR3 sequences, 25% to 30% found once. Sequenced: blood. The origin of the receptors is a girl between 10 and 17 years old with multiple sclerosis.

This clonotype was picked up a small number of times. The gene calls are TRBV11-2 and TRBJ2-7; perhaps TRBD2 as D (6 bases). The length of the CDR3 is 15 residues. The V gene lost 1 base and the J gene lost 0 bases, with 10 bases spanning the gap. Germline V gives CDR1 SGHAT, CDR2 FQNNGV. The CDR3 DNA reads as TGTGCCAGCAGCTTAGTGGGCGGGAACTCCTACGAGCAGTACTTC. As protein: CASSLVGGNSYEQYF.

The chain couples TRBV18 to TRBJ1-1; D might be TRBD1 (5 bases). Trimming cost V 3 bases and J 1 base, with 9 bases left between them. The CDR3 has 14 residues. Germline V lookup: CDR1 KGHSH, CDR2 LQKENI. The CDR3 region has the DNA TGTGCCAGCTCACCGGGACCGAAGAACACTGAAGCTTTCTTT. As protein: CASSPGPKNTEAFF.

This clonotype came up a few times. The chain employs TRBV3-1 and TRBJ2-1; D is ambiguous. Trimming removed 0 bases at V and 12 bases at J, with 9 bases between. Germline V CDR1 and CDR2: LGHDT, YNNKEL (reference sequence). There are 12 residues in the CDR3. The CDR3 bases are TGTGCCAGCAGCCAAGATGGGGTCGGGCAGTTCTTC. This codes for CASSQDGVGQFF.

This clonotype was seen a few times. The chain joins TRBV7-9 to TRBJ1-2; no clear D gene. The V end was cut by 6 bases, the J end by 8 bases, with 13 bases between. The CDR3 runs to 12 residues. Germline V CDR1 and CDR2: SEHNR, FQNEAQ (reference sequence). As DNA, the CDR3 is TGTGCCAGCAGACCGCTATCGAGGGGCTACACCTTC. This encodes CASRPLSRGYTF.

This clonotype has a handful of counts. A junction boundary mismatches the germline segment, possibly from a read error. The chain combines TRBV4-3 with TRBJ2-3; 8 nucleotides line up with TRBD2. This CDR3 comprises 15 residues. CDR1 is LGHNA and CDR2 is YSLEER in the germline V gene. The CDR3 spells CASSQTAGATDTRYF. CDR3 DNA: TGCGCCAGCAGCCAAACAGCGGGAGCGACAGATACGCGGTATTTT.

This chain connects TRBV18 to TRBJ1-2; 8 bases fit TRBD1. Trimming cost V 4 bases and J 5 bases; bases outside gene matches: 6. CDR3 size: 14 residues. Looked up from germline, CDR1 is KGHSH and CDR2 is LQKENI. For the CDR3, the DNA is TGTGCCAGCTCACAGGACAGGGCGGGGTATGGCTACACCTTC. It specifies CASSQDRAGYGYTF.

The chain recombines TRBV5-1 with TRBJ2-3, with D perhaps being TRBD1 or TRBD2 (5 bases each). Germline loops: CDR1 SGHRS, CDR2 YFSETQ. V lost 0 bases and J 4 bases, leaving 18 bases between the germline ends. The CDR3 contains 17 residues. The CDR3: CASSLGPGTPRADTQYF. DNA for the CDR3: TGCGCCAGCAGCTTGGGTCCGGGGACGCCACGGGCAGATACGCAGTATTTT.

The chain combines TRBV4-1 with TRBJ1-6; 7 bases line up with TRBD1. V shed 4 bases, J shed 10 bases, and the junction held 4 bases outside the gene matches. This CDR3 has 13 amino acids. Germline V lookup: CDR1 MGHRA, CDR2 YSYEKL. CDR3 sequence reads: CASSLQGESPLHF. The CDR3 nucleotides read TGCGCCAGCAGCCTCCAGGGGGAATCACCCCTCCACTTT.

There are a few counts of this clonotype. This chain connects TRBV7-2 to TRBJ2-5; 12 bases match TRBD2. The CDR3 covers 15 residues. Germline V CDR1 and CDR2: SGHTA, FQGNSA. Trimming cost V 5 bases and J 5 bases; bases outside gene matches: 6. CDR3 in amino acids: CASSPRTSGMETQYF. DNA of the CDR3: TGTGCCAGCAGCCCGAGGACTAGCGGGATGGAGACCCAGTACTTC.

This rearrangement joins TRBV29-1 to TRBJ2-1; TRBD2 is a possible D gene (5 bases). Looked up from germline, CDR1 is SQVTM and CDR2 is ANQGSEA. The length of the CDR3 is 12 residues. V was cut by 4 bases and J by 5 bases, with 9 bases left in between. CDR3 loop: CSVVGADNEQFF. The CDR3 DNA reads as TGCAGCGTTGTGGGAGCAGACAATGAGCAGTTCTTC.

Concerning this clonotype: Compared with germline, one end of the junction differs, possibly owing to a read error. The V call is TRBV7-2, the J call TRBJ2-6; the D call may be TRBD1 or TRBD2 (5 bases each). The CDR3 loop spans 15 amino acids. CDR1 is SGHTA, CDR2 FQGNSA, per germline. The CDR3 region is CASSIVDSGANVLAF. The DNA of the CDR3 is TGTGCCAGCAGCATAGTGGACTCTGGGGCCAACGTCCTGGCTTTC.

This clonotype was seen only a few times. The V call is TRBV20-1, the J call TRBJ2-7; the match to TRBD2 covers 10 bases. The CDR3 loop spans 15 amino acids. V was pared by 5 bases and J by 3 bases, with 10 bases of the junction left unmatched. CDR1 is DFQATT, CDR2 SNEGSKA, per germline (reference sequence). CDR3 region: CSALSSGSGDYEQYF. The CDR3 DNA reads as TGCAGTGCTCTTTCTAGCGGGAGTGGGGACTACGAGCAGTACTTC.

The chain is built from TRBV6-5 and TRBJ2-1; D is unclear. The CDR3 is 13 amino acids. V lost 0 bases and J lost 11, with 11 bases in between. CDR1 and CDR2 (germline): MNHEY, SVGAGI. The CDR3, as DNA: TGTGCCAGCAGTTACTCTACTGGCCTAAAGCAGTTCTTC. Translated, it gives CASSYSTGLKQFF.

The chain combines TRBV10-3 with TRBJ1-1; the D gene is possibly TRBD1 (6 bases). The CDR3 is made up of 14 amino acids. V lost 2 bases and J lost 5, with 12 bases in between. Germline assignment: CDR1 ENHRY and CDR2 SYGVKD. The CDR3 sequence is CAISENRVGTEAFF. The CDR3 DNA follows: TGTGCCATCAGTGAGAACAGGGTAGGAACTGAAGCTTTCTTT.

The CDR3 DNA follows: TGCGCCAGCAGCCTAGCGGGAGGAGATGAGACCCAGTACTTC. Translation: CASSLAGGDETQYF. V usage is TRBV5-1 and J usage is TRBJ2-5; 11 positions match TRBD2. The CDR3 has 14 residues. From germline, CDR1 is SGHRS and CDR2 YFSETQ. Trimming took 4 bases from V and 5 from J; bases not matched to a gene: 4.

This chain links TRBV10-2 with TRBJ2-3; the match to TRBD1 covers 10 bases. Germline CDR1 is WSHSY and CDR2 is SAAADI. With 3 bases clipped from V and 5 bases from J, the junction kept 5 bases outside the gene matches. The CDR3 totals 15 residues. CDR3 coding DNA: TGCGCCAGCAGTGACCGGGACAGGGGCGGAGATACGCAGTATTTT. Residues: CASSDRDRGGDTQYF.

This clonotype was observed a handful of times. The V call is TRBV11-2, the J call TRBJ1-2; the D gene is possibly TRBD1 (5 bases). The germline V gene has CDR1 SGHAT and CDR2 FQNNGV. The CDR3 sequence is 16 residues long. The V gene lost 4 bases and the J gene lost 1 base, with 16 bases spanning the gap. The CDR3 sequence: CASSSNDGQRNYGYTF. CDR3 DNA sequence: TGTGCCAGCAGCTCTAATGATGGACAACGTAACTATGGCTACACCTTC.

V usage is TRBV7-2 and J usage is TRBJ2-3, with unresolved D. V was cut by 5 bases and J by 0 bases, with 18 bases left in between. This CDR3 is 17 amino acids long. CDR1 and CDR2 from the germline V gene are SGHTA and FQGNSA. The DNA for the CDR3 is TGTGCCAGCAGCCAAGGCTCCCCGTTTATCAGCACAGATACGCAGTATTTT. Its protein is CASSQGSPFISTDTQYF.

A word on this clonotype: A read error is possible here, since a much larger clone lies one base away. The rearrangement links TRBV10-3 to TRBJ2-1, with TRBD2 identical over 8 bases. The CDR3 totals 15 residues. Germline CDR1 ENHRY, CDR2 SYGVKD. The trim removed 6 bases at V and 5 bases at J, leaving 9 bases unmatched. The CDR3 DNA follows: TGTGCCATCAGGGATAGCGGGATGCCCCACAATGAGCAGTTCTTC. Protein sequence: CAIRDSGMPHNEQFF.

Worth noting for this clonotype: Sequence at one end of the junction differs from germline and may be a read error. The gene calls are TRBV7-9 and TRBJ2-4; TRBD1 is a possible D gene (6 bases). The CDR3 spans 18 residues. The germline CDR1 and CDR2 sequences are SEHNR and FQNEAQ (reference sequence). CDR3 protein: CVSSSTSAGVAAKNIQYF. CDR3 bases: TGTGTCAGCAGCTCTACAAGTGCAGGGGTTGCAGCCAAAAACATTCAGTACTTC.